The TCR beta chain described here comes from a study of T-cell memory formation after mild COVID-19. Whole-study context: TCR clusters showed largely donor specificity.

Trimming left V 1 base short and J 0 bases short, with 9 bases between. Per germline, CDR1 MNHNS and CDR2 SASEGT. The CDR3 has 15 amino acids. Whole-study findings and limits: Clones contracting over day 15 to 85 were CD4/CD8 balanced, with later expanders leaning CD4+. Memory from before infection featured some responding clones, which suggests cross-reactive memory joined.

In the case of this clonotype: Its target is unknown.

TCRdb re-derived calls from the 5' RACE reads in MiXCR, one entry per CDR3 protein. The sample has hundreds of thousands of distinct CDR3 sequences, about 20% seen once; the top ten hold under 8.5%. The origin of this receptor is an adult woman who had mild COVID-19 (a few samples of this study predate the infection). Cell type and time point are not known. The sample comprised PBMCs or a T cell subset sorted from them (not recorded which). The chain links TRBV6-1 to TRBJ1-2; TRBD1 is a possible D gene (6 bases). Here the CDR3 reads CASSEVGTSNYGYTF. DNA for the CDR3: TGTGCCAGCAGTGAAGTGGGGACATCTAACTATGGCTACACCTTC.